Shown below are 14 T cell receptor beta chains from a single sample sequenced in a study of blood T cell repertoires in COVID-19. TCRdb's table, derived via immunoSEQ multiplex PCR, lists solely in-frame clones and lacks some. This table holds 280,000 or so clones, 85% found once. The sequencing input was peripheral blood. The receptors here all came from a human donor in a cohort sampled during active COVID-19.

The rearrangement uses TRBV12-3 or TRBV12-4 and TRBJ2-7, with a tentative D call TRBD2 (5 bases). CDR3 length: 13 residues. V was clipped by 2 bases and J by 2 bases, with 7 bases between them. The CDR3: CASSLRRAYEQYF. The CDR3, as DNA: TGTGCCAGCAGTTTAAGGCGGGCCTACGAGCAGTACTTC.

The V and J genes are TRBV9 and TRBJ2-5; 10 nucleotides line up with TRBD2. Germline trimming cut 0 bases from V and 5 bases from J; bases unmatched to any gene: 7. The length of the CDR3 is 16 residues. CDR1 is SGDLS and CDR2 is YYNGEE in the germline V gene. The CDR3 sequence: CASSVESGRAGETQYF. The DNA of the CDR3 is TGTGCCAGCAGCGTAGAAAGCGGGAGGGCCGGGGAGACCCAGTACTTC.

CDR3 DNA: TGTGCCAGCAATCGACAGGGGGCGGAGGGCTACACCTTC. Encoded protein: CASNRQGAEGYTF. The rearrangement uses TRBV9 and TRBJ1-2, with 10 bases that match TRBD1. This CDR3 region has 13 residues. J lost 8 bases, V lost 6 bases, and 7 bases had no gene match. The germline V gene has CDR1 SGDLS and CDR2 YYNGEE.

The chain couples TRBV9 to TRBJ1-1; 7 nucleotides agree with TRBD1. The CDR3 has 14 amino acids. J gave up 3 bases and V 1 base, and 3 bases lay outside the gene matches. Germline V CDR1 and CDR2: SGDLS, YYNGEE. The CDR3 DNA sequence: TGTGCCAGCAGCGTAACAACAGGGGACACTGAAGCTTTCTTT. As protein: CASSVTTGDTEAFF.

V gene TRBV29-1 combines with J gene TRBJ1-2; D remains unclear. The CDR3 has 13 residues. CDR1 is SQVTM and CDR2 is ANQGSEA in the germline V gene. With 3 bases removed from V and 0 bases from J, the gap between germline ends came to 8 bases. The CDR3 nucleotides read TGCAGCGTTGACGACGGAGCTAACTATGGCTACACCTTC. Amino acid sequence: CSVDDGANYGYTF.

The V call is TRBV6-5, the J call TRBJ2-1; D remains unclear. CDR3 size: 12 residues. Germline CDR1 reads MNHEY; CDR2 reads SVGAGI. Trimming removed 5 bases at V and 4 bases at J, with 6 bases between. CDR3 in DNA: TGTGCCAGCAGTCCAGGATACAATGAGCAGTTCTTC. It specifies CASSPGYNEQFF.

V and J are TRBV5-5 and TRBJ2-4; 11 bases are shared with TRBD1. There are 14 residues in the CDR3. With V trimmed by 3 bases and J by 7 bases, 3 bases remained unmatched. Germline CDR1 SGHKS, CDR2 YYEKEE (reference sequence). CDR3 sequence (DNA): TGTGCCAGCAGCTCCGGGACAGGGGGGAACATTCAGTACTTC. Protein sequence: CASSSGTGGNIQYF.

This chain connects TRBV4-3 to TRBJ2-7, with 8 bases matching TRBD1. Trimming at V came to 3 bases and at J to 4 bases, leaving 8 bases not matched to a gene. CDR1 and CDR2 from the germline V gene are LGHNA and YSLEER. There are 15 residues in the CDR3. CDR3 nucleotide sequence: TGCGCCAGCAGCCATGACGGGACAGGTCTTTACGAGCAGTACTTC. Translation: CASSHDGTGLYEQYF.

The gene calls are TRBV21-1 and TRBJ2-2; TRBD2 is the table's D call and was not checked against the DNA. TRBV21-1 is termed a pseudogene. The CDR3 totals 13 residues. The CDR3 here is CARTSQFVGELFF. CDR3 DNA sequence: TGTGCCAGGACTAGCCAGTTCGTCGGGGAGCTGTTTTTT.

V gene TRBV3-1 (or the pseudogene TRBV3-2) combines with J gene TRBJ1-1, with D perhaps matching TRBD1 (5 bases). V gave up 3 bases and J gave up 8 bases, with 10 bases separating them. Germline V gene sequence: CDR1 LGHDT, CDR2 YNNKEL (reference sequence). The CDR3 consists of 12 residues. The CDR3 spells CASSQEGREAFF. DNA for the CDR3: TGTGCCAGCAGCCAGGAGGGACGAGAAGCTTTCTTT.

The genes are TRBV19 and TRBJ2-5; 7 bases fit TRBD1. V trimming: 4 bases; J trimming: 5 bases; junction bases outside the gene matches: 4. Germline V gene lookup returns CDR1 LNHDA and CDR2 SQIVND (reference sequence). This CDR3 has 13 amino acids. CDR3 in DNA: TGTGCCAGTAGTAACAGGGGCGCTGAGACCCAGTACTTC. It translates to CASSNRGAETQYF.

The chain links TRBV5-6 to TRBJ2-7, with D tentatively TRBD1 (6 bases). There are 15 residues in the CDR3. CDR1 is SGHDT and CDR2 is YYEEEE in the germline V gene. V lost 1 base, J lost 6 bases, and 17 bases lay in between. The CDR3 DNA sequence: TGTGCCAGCAGCTTGTTATCCGGACAGAACCTCGAGCAGTACTTC. As protein: CASSLLSGQNLEQYF.

The genes are TRBV6-6 and TRBJ2-5; D might be TRBD1 (6 bases). Trimming left V 6 bases short and J 4 bases short, with 12 bases between. The CDR3 contains 13 residues. Looked up from germline, CDR1 is MNHNY and CDR2 is SVGAGI (reference sequence). DNA for the CDR3: TGTGCCAGCAGCTTTAGAGGGGGAGAGACCCAGTACTTC. Encoded protein: CASSFRGGETQYF.

This chain connects TRBV9 to TRBJ1-3, with TRBD1 as a possible D gene (5 bases). The germline V gene encodes CDR1 SGDLS and CDR2 YYNGEE. V was clipped by 4 bases and J by 1 base, with 9 bases between them. The CDR3 spans 14 residues. The CDR3 loop is CASSPDSSGNTIYF. The DNA of the CDR3 is TGTGCCAGCAGCCCCGACAGTTCTGGAAACACCATATATTTT.